The 31 T cell receptor beta chains below come from one sample, sequenced in a study of T-cell reconstitution after alpha-beta-depleted transplantation in children. Preparation of the TCRbeta library involved a method that used unique molecular identifiers. TCRdb redid the calling of the PCR reads with MiXCR, one entry per CDR3 protein. The sample lists 500,000 to 750,000 distinct CDR3 sequences; 25% to 30% were seen once. The sample was PBMCs, taken before TCRalphabeta/CD19-depleted stem cell transplant. These receptors were taken from a boy less than two years old with Wiskott-Aldrich syndrome, due to receive a stem cell transplant.

Regarding this clonotype: Germline is not matched at one junction end, which may reflect a read error. The gene calls are TRBV20-1 and TRBJ1-3, with 7 bases fitting TRBD1. CDR1 DFQATT and CDR2 SNEGSKA come from the germline V gene (reference sequence). This CDR3 contains 14 residues. The chain's CDR3 is CTASDTGEGNTIYF. The CDR3 DNA reads as TGCACTGCTAGCGACACAGGGGAAGGAAACACCATATATTTT.

This clonotype was seen a handful of times. This chain uses TRBV27 with TRBJ2-7; tentatively, D is TRBD2 (5 bases). CDR1 is MNHEY and CDR2 is SMNVEV in the germline V gene (reference sequence). The CDR3 sequence is 16 residues long. V dropped 0 bases and J dropped 2 bases, with 14 bases sitting between them. CDR3 region: CASSLSIVLATYEQYF. The CDR3 coding sequence is TGTGCCAGCAGTTTATCGATTGTTCTAGCCACCTACGAGCAGTACTTC.

At least ten counts were recorded for this clonotype. The CDR3 DNA reads TGCGCCAGCAGCTTGGTACTAGCGGGATCGGATACGCAGTATTTT. This codes for CASSLVLAGSDTQYF. The chain recombines TRBV5-1 with TRBJ2-3; TRBD2 matches at 10 bases. J was trimmed by 6 bases and V by 0 bases; bases with no gene match: 4. In germline, CDR1 is SGHRS, CDR2 YFSETQ. CDR3 length equals 15 residues.

The chain carries TRBV7-2 and TRBJ2-2; D is possibly TRBD1 (6 bases). The CDR3 totals 14 residues. The V and J ends lost 4 bases and 4 bases respectively, with 10 bases between them. Germline CDR1 SGHTA, CDR2 FQGNSA. The CDR3 spells CASSSRTVTGELFF. CDR3 bases: TGTGCCAGCAGCTCAAGGACAGTCACCGGGGAGCTGTTTTTT.

V usage is TRBV20-1 and J usage is TRBJ1-3, with 9 bases matching TRBD1. The length of the CDR3 is 18 residues. Trimming took 3 bases from V and 0 from J; bases not matched to a gene: 12. Germline CDR1 DFQATT, CDR2 SNEGSKA (reference sequence). The chain's CDR3 is CSARFSRTGVPSGNTIYF. Here the CDR3 DNA reads TGCAGTGCTAGGTTTTCCCGGACAGGGGTCCCCTCTGGAAACACCATATATTTT.

This clonotype showed up just a few times. This sequence joins TRBV20-1 and TRBJ2-1, with 11 nucleotides matching TRBD1. Germline CDR1 and CDR2: DFQATT and SNEGSKA (reference sequence). The CDR3 covers 16 residues. V lost 2 bases, J lost 3 bases, and 6 bases stayed unmatched. The CDR3 sequence is CSARQKGQGGYNEQFF. CDR3 coding DNA: TGCAGTGCTAGACAGAAGGGACAGGGGGGCTACAATGAGCAGTTCTTC.

This chain uses TRBV12-3 or TRBV12-4 with TRBJ2-5; D remains unclear. Deletions cut 3 bases from V and 5 bases from J, with 16 bases between. The length of the CDR3 is 15 residues. CDR3 in DNA: TGTGCCAGCAGTTTTTTTGTCAGCCGCAGCGAGACCCAGTACTTC. Translation: CASSFFVSRSETQYF.

The chain uses TRBV15 and TRBJ2-7; 7 positions match TRBD1. Germline assignment: CDR1 LNHNV and CDR2 YYDKDF (reference sequence). The CDR3 is made up of 14 amino acids. V was clipped by 2 bases and J by 3 bases; unmatched bases: 4. In DNA, the CDR3 is TGTGCCACCAGCAGACCGGGACAGTTCTACGAGCAGTACTTC. Residues: CATSRPGQFYEQYF.

This clonotype was observed a handful of times. This chain joins TRBV5-1 and TRBJ2-1, with 9 bases fitting TRBD2. In germline, CDR1 is SGHRS, CDR2 YFSETQ. The CDR3 is 15 residues long. Trimming removed 1 base from V and 10 bases from J; junction bases left unmatched: 9. This CDR3 reads CASSLKAGGSGEQFF. CDR3 nucleotides: TGCGCCAGCAGCTTGAAGGCGGGAGGGAGTGGCGAGCAGTTCTTC. The entire variable domain, with the rest obtained from reference TRBV5-1 and TRBJ2-1, is as follows: KAGVTQTPRYLIKTRGQQVTLSCSPISGHRSVSWYQQTPGQGLQFLFEYFSETQRNKGNFPGRFSGRQFSNSRSEMNVSTLELGDSALYLCASSLKAGGSGEQFFGPGTRLTVL.

J is TRBJ2-5 and V is TRBV6-1, with D perhaps being TRBD1 or TRBD2 (5 bases each). CDR3 length: 17 amino acids. From germline, CDR1 is MNHNS and CDR2 SASEGT. The germline V and J ends were trimmed by 6 bases and 1 base, with 21 bases remaining between them. The CDR3 DNA reads as TGTGCCAGCAGACCAGTCCCGGGACGGACAATCCAAGAGACCCAGTACTTC. Translation: CASRPVPGRTIQETQYF.

The CDR3 is CSARDDSKSTEAFF. The DNA for the CDR3 is TGCAGTGCTAGAGACGACAGCAAATCTACTGAAGCTTTCTTT. This chain links TRBV20-1 with TRBJ1-1; D perhaps matches TRBD1 (5 bases). The CDR3 consists of 14 residues. The germline gives CDR1 DFQATT, CDR2 SNEGSKA (reference sequence). V dropped 0 bases and J dropped 5 bases, with 13 bases sitting between them.

This clonotype was seen repeatedly, ten times or more. This chain uses TRBV20-1 with TRBJ2-1; 7 bases are a match to TRBD1. The CDR3 totals 12 residues. Trimming cost V 5 bases and J 6 bases; bases outside gene matches: 4. CDR1 DFQATT and CDR2 SNEGSKA come from the germline V gene (reference sequence). CDR3 loop: CSAVDRANEQFF. The CDR3 DNA reads as TGCAGTGCTGTTGACAGGGCCAATGAGCAGTTCTTC.

The chain uses TRBV20-1 and TRBJ1-1; D is perhaps TRBD1 (6 bases). V lost 8 bases, J lost 1 base, and 11 bases lay in between. Germline V CDR1 and CDR2: DFQATT, SNEGSKA (reference sequence). The CDR3 runs 12 residues. CDR3 amino acids: CSPQGANTEAFF. The CDR3 bases are TGCAGTCCACAGGGCGCGAACACTGAAGCTTTCTTT.

This clonotype came up a few times. The rearrangement uses TRBV5-5 and TRBJ2-1, with a tentative D call TRBD1 (6 bases). The germline CDR1 and CDR2 sequences are SGHKS and YYEKEE (reference sequence). The CDR3 spans 15 residues. V was cut by 0 bases and J by 4 bases, with 11 bases left in between. The CDR3 nucleotides read TGTGCCAGCAGCTTGGCCTCACAGGGTTACAATGAGCAGTTCTTC. This codes for CASSLASQGYNEQFF.

This chain uses TRBV5-1 with TRBJ2-7; 12 bases match TRBD1. The CDR3 length is 14 residues. CDR1 SGHRS and CDR2 YFSETQ come from the germline V gene. The V gene end was trimmed by 4 bases and the J gene end by 7 bases; junction bases not matched to a gene: 6. The CDR3 DNA follows: TGCGCCAGCAGCGCCGGGACAGGGGGCGGAGAGCAGTACTTC. Amino acid sequence: CASSAGTGGGEQYF.

The genes are TRBV12-3 or TRBV12-4 and TRBJ2-1, with 9 bases aligning to TRBD2. The CDR3 covers 15 residues. The V segment lost 6 bases and the J segment 6 bases; nucleotides outside the gene matches: 9. Here the CDR3 DNA reads TGTGCCAGCAGCCCTACTAGCGGGCTGCCCAATGAGCAGTTCTTC. It specifies CASSPTSGLPNEQFF.

CDR3 region: CASSRMSGQETQYF. The CDR3 nucleotides read TGTGCCAGCAGTCGGATGAGCGGCCAAGAGACCCAGTACTTC. V and J are TRBV7-2 and TRBJ2-5; maybe TRBD2 (5 bases). CDR3 size: 14 residues. Germline-derived CDR1 and CDR2 are SGHTA and FQGNSA. V was cut by 6 bases and J by 1 base, with 12 bases left in between.

This clonotype turned up a few times. V is TRBV12-3 or TRBV12-4 and J is TRBJ1-3; 9 nucleotides agree with TRBD1. There are 13 residues in the CDR3. V trimming: 6 bases; J trimming: 7 bases; junction bases outside the gene matches: 4. DNA for the CDR3: TGTGCCAGCAGGGGACAGGGATGGAACACCATATATTTT. Protein sequence: CASRGQGWNTIYF.

The sample holds a few counts of this clonotype. The chain carries TRBV20-1 and TRBJ2-3; 10 bases match TRBD2. Germline-derived CDR1 and CDR2 are DFQATT and SNEGSKA (reference sequence). J gave up 2 bases and V 5 bases, and 7 bases lay outside the gene matches. This CDR3 has 15 amino acids. The CDR3 loop reads CSAQAGTSVTDTQYF. The CDR3 DNA sequence: TGCAGTGCTCAGGCCGGGACTAGCGTCACAGATACGCAGTATTTT.

The chain carries TRBV12-3 or TRBV12-4 and TRBJ2-1, with D possibly being TRBD2 (5 bases). Trimming cost V 6 bases and J 2 bases, with 20 bases left between them. This CDR3 spans 17 amino acids. The CDR3 coding sequence is TGTGCCAGCAGGCTTGAAGTGGTTGAGCGGACCTACAATGAGCAGTTCTTC. As protein: CASRLEVVERTYNEQFF.

The gene calls are TRBV7-9 and TRBJ2-3; 9 bases are a match to TRBD2. The CDR3 is made up of 16 amino acids. CDR1 and CDR2 (germline): SEHNR, FQNEAQ (reference sequence). V gave up 5 bases and J gave up 5 bases; unmatched junction bases: 11. The chain's CDR3 is CASSPTLAGALDTQYF. CDR3 in DNA: TGTGCCAGCAGCCCGACCTTAGCGGGGGCCTTAGATACGCAGTATTTT.

This clonotype was counted between two and nine times. CDR3 sequence reads: CASSPHPVREGTYEQYF. The CDR3 bases are TGTGCCAGCAGCCCCCATCCCGTTCGGGAGGGAACCTACGAGCAGTACTTC. The chain joins TRBV3-1 to TRBJ2-7; 8 bases align to TRBD2. With V trimmed by 4 bases and J by 2 bases, 13 bases remained unmatched. This CDR3 spans 17 amino acids. Per germline, CDR1 LGHDT and CDR2 YNNKEL (reference sequence).

The chain couples TRBV6-1 to TRBJ2-7; possibly TRBD2 for D (6 bases). The CDR3 has 16 residues. Germline CDR1 reads MNHNS; CDR2 reads SASEGT. V was shortened by 1 base and J by 3 bases, with 16 bases between the two germline ends. CDR3 bases: TGTGCCAGCAGTGAAGGATGGAGGGCTTCCAGCTACGAGCAGTACTTC. It is translated as CASSEGWRASSYEQYF.

V is TRBV5-5 and J is TRBJ1-2; TRBD1 is a possible D gene (5 bases). Germline lookup yields CDR1 SGHKS and CDR2 YYEKEE (reference sequence). This CDR3 comprises 13 residues. V shed 4 bases and J shed 4 bases, with 11 bases lying between them. CDR3 amino acids: CASSRQPFYGYTF. In DNA, the CDR3 is TGTGCCAGCAGCAGACAGCCGTTCTATGGCTACACCTTC.

This clonotype was seen a handful of times. This rearrangement joins TRBV5-1 to TRBJ2-1, with 9 bases matching TRBD2. V trimming: 5 bases; J trimming: 13 bases; junction bases outside the gene matches: 10. From germline, CDR1 is SGHRS and CDR2 YFSETQ. The CDR3 runs to 13 residues. The CDR3 region has the DNA TGCGCCAGCAGGGCGCTAGGCGGGAGGGCCCAGTTCTTC. Its translation is CASRALGGRAQFF.

There are a few counts of this clonotype. The chain recombines TRBV5-6 with TRBJ2-1; 7 positions match TRBD2. With V trimmed by 4 bases and J by 0 bases, 7 bases remained unmatched. Germline CDR1 SGHDT, CDR2 YYEEEE. This CDR3 is 16 amino acids long. CDR3 nucleotide sequence: TGTGCCAGCAGCGTGGAGCGGGGCAGCTCCTACAATGAGCAGTTCTTC. Residues: CASSVERGSSYNEQFF.

V usage is TRBV9 and J usage is TRBJ2-2; 8 nucleotides align to TRBD1. J gave up 10 bases and V 3 bases, and 11 bases lay outside the gene matches. Germline V gene sequence: CDR1 SGDLS, CDR2 YYNGEE. The CDR3 loop spans 15 amino acids. CDR3 nucleotides: TGTGCCAGCAGCGCAGGGGGCGTCGGAAAGGTGGAGCTGTTTTTT. Translation: CASSAGGVGKVELFF.

The chain joins TRBV20-1 to TRBJ1-5, with a possible D match to TRBD1 (6 bases). V gave up 3 bases and J gave up 0 bases, with 12 bases separating them. This CDR3 is 15 amino acids long. In germline, CDR1 is DFQATT, CDR2 SNEGSKA (reference sequence). The CDR3 DNA reads TGCAGTGCTAGTGCACAGGGTTATAGCAATCAGCCCCAGCATTTT. Its protein product is CSASAQGYSNQPQHF.

This clonotype was recorded a few times. The chain is built from TRBV5-1 and TRBJ1-2; D gene uncertain. CDR1 is SGHRS and CDR2 is YFSETQ in the germline V gene. The CDR3 is 14 amino acids. The V end was cut by 0 bases, the J end by 5 bases, with 11 bases between. CDR3 DNA sequence: TGCGCCAGCAGCTTGGCCGAACAGTATTATGGCTACACCTTC. This codes for CASSLAEQYYGYTF.

The sample holds a few counts of this clonotype. V is TRBV28 and J is TRBJ2-7, with a weak D call TRBD1 (6 bases). CDR3 length: 14 amino acids. Germline CDR1 reads MDHEN; CDR2 reads SYDVKM. V was cut by 6 bases and J by 2 bases, with 14 bases left in between. The CDR3 protein is CASRPGHHPYEQYF. The CDR3 nucleotides read TGTGCCAGCAGACCGGGACACCACCCCTACGAGCAGTACTTC.

This clonotype came up many times. Germline is not matched at one junction end, which may reflect a read error. The chain links TRBV5-1 to TRBJ1-2, with TRBD1 matching over 7 bases. CDR1 is SGHRS and CDR2 is YFSETQ in the germline V gene. The CDR3 covers 14 residues. The CDR3 sequence is CASSLQGANYGYTF. In nucleotides, the CDR3 is TGTGCCAGCAGCTTGCAGGGGGCTAACTATGGCTACACCTTC.